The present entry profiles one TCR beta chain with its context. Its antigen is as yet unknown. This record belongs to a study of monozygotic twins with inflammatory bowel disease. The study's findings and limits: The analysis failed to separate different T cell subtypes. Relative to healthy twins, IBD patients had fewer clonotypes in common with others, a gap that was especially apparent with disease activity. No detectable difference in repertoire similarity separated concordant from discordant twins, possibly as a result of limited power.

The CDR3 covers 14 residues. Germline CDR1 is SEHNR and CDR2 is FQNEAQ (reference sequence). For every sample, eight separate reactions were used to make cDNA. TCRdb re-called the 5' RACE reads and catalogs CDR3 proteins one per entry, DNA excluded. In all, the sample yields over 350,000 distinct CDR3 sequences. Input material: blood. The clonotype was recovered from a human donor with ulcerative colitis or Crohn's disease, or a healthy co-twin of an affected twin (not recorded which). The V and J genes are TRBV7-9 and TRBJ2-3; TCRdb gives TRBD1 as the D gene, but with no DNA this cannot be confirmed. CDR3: CASSLTGAGDTQYF. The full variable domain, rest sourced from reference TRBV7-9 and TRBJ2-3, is DTGVSQNPRHKITKRGQNVTFRCDPISEHNRLYWYRQTLGQGPEFLTYFQNEAQLEKSRLLSDRFSAERPKGSFSTLEIQRTEQGDSAMYLCASSLTGAGDTQYFGPGTRLTVL.